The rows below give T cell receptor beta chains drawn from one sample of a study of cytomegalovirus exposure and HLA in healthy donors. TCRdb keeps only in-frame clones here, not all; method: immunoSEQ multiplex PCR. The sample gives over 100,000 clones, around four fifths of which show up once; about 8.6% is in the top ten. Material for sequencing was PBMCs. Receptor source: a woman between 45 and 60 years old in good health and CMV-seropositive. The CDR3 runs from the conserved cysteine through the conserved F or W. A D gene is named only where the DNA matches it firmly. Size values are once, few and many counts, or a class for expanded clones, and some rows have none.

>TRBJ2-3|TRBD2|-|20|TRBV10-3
TGTGCCATCAGTGGGGGACTAGCGGGAGGATTACTCTATAGCACAGATACGCAGTATTTT
CAISGGLAGGLLYSTDTQYF
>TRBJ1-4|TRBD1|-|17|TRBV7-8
TGTGCCAGCAGCTTAGATCGTGCGGGGACAGGGTATGAAAAACTGTTTTTT
CASSLDRAGTGYEKLFF
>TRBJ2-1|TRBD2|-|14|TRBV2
TGTGCCAGTCGACTAGCATCACCCCACAATGAGCAGTTCTTC
CASRLASPHNEQFF
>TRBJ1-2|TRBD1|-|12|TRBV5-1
TGCGCCAGCAGCCCGACAGGGAAAGGCTACACCTTC
CASSPTGKGYTF
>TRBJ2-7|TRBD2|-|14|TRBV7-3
TGTGCCAGCAGTCCCGGGACTAGCGGCTACGAGCAGTACTTC
CASSPGTSGYEQYF
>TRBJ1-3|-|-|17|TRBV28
TGTGCCAGCAGTCGCTCTGATCAGTTTATCTCTGGAAACACCATATATTTT
CASSRSDQFISGNTIYF
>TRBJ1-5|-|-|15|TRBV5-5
TGTGCCAGCAGCTTGGCTTACACTAGCAATCAGCCCCAGCATTTT
CASSLAYTSNQPQHF
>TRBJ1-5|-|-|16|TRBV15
TGTGCCACCAGCAGAGATCGCGGGGGGGCCAATCAGCCCCAGCATTTT
CATSRDRGGANQPQHF
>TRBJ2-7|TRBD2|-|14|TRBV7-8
TGTGCCAGCAGCGCGACTAGCGCCTACTACGAGCAGTACTTC
CASSATSAYYEQYF
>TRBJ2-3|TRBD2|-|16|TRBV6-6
TGTGCCAGCAGAACTACAAAGCGGGGCACCACAGATACGCAGTATTTT
CASRTTKRGTTDTQYF
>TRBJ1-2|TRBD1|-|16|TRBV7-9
TGTGCCAGCAGCTTATTGGTCGGGACAGGGGATCATGGCTACACCTTC
CASSLLVGTGDHGYTF
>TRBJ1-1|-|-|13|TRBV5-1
TGCGCCAGCAGCCCGGATACCGGGACTGAAGCTTTCTTT
CASSPDTGTEAFF
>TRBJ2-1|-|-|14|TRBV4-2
TGTGCCAGCAGCCAAGATCATCGGGCGGACCCGCGGGTCTTC
CASSQDHRADPRVF
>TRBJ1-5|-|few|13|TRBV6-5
TGTGCCAGCATGGGAGGGGTAAATCAGCCCCAGCATTTT
CASMGGVNQPQHF
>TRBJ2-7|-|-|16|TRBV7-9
TGTGCCAGCAGCCCCATACAGGAAGAACGGCCTGGTGAGCAGTACTTC
CASSPIQEERPGEQYF
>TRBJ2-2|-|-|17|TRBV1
TGCACCAGCAGCCAAGAGACGGGCGGGGCCAACACCGGGGAGCTGTTTTTT
CTSSQETGGANTGELFF
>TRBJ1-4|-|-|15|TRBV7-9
TGTGCCAGCAGCATACTAGGGGGATCTAATGAAAAACTGTTTTTT
CASSILGGSNEKLFF
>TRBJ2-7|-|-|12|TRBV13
TGTGCCAGCAGCTTTAACAGGGACGAGCAGTACTTC
CASSFNRDEQYF
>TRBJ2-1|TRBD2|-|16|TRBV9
TGTGCCAGCAGCGGCACTAGCGGGGACTTGCGGGATGAGCAGTTCTTC
CASSGTSGDLRDEQFF
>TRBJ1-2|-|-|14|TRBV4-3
TGCGCCAGCAGCCAAGCAGGGACAACATATGGCTACACCTTC
CASSQAGTTYGYTF
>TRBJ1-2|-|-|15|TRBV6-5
TGTGCCAGCAGTTACACGACAGGCAGGTTCTATGGCTACACCTTC
CASSYTTGRFYGYTF
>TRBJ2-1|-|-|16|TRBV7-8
TGTGCCAGCAGCTTAGGAAACCAGCGGGCCTACAATGAGCAGTTCTTC
CASSLGNQRAYNEQFF
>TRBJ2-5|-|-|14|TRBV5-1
TGCGCCAGCAGACCCGGGGAGGGGGAAGAGACCCAGTACTTC
CASRPGEGEETQYF
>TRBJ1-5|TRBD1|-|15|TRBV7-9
TGTGCCAGCAGCTCGGGACAGGTGGGCAATCAGCCCCAGCATTTT
CASSSGQVGNQPQHF
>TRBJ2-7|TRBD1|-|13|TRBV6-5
TGTGCCAGCAGTCACCCGACAGGGTACGAGCAGTACTTC
CASSHPTGYEQYF
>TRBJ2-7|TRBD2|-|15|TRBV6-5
TGTGCCAGCAGTGGCGCTAGCGGGAGCTTCTACGAGCAGTACTTC
CASSGASGSFYEQYF
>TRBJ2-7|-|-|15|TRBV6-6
TGTGCCAGCAGTTCCCCCAGGGGTTCAGCCTACGAGCAGTACTTC
CASSSPRGSAYEQYF
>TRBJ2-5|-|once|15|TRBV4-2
TGTGCCAGCAGCCAAGGGCCTAGGCGGGAAGAGACCCAGTACTTC
CASSQGPRREETQYF
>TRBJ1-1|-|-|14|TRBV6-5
TGTGCCAGCAGTCGAGAAAAAACGGGGACTGAAGCTTTCTTT
CASSREKTGTEAFF
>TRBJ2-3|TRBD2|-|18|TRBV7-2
TGTGCCAGCAGCTTAGTCCCCATAGCGGGGGCCCGGACAGATACGCAGTATTTT
CASSLVPIAGARTDTQYF
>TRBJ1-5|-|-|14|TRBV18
TGTGCCAGCTCACCGTCGGGGGACCGCGAGCCCCAGCATTTT
CASSPSGDREPQHF
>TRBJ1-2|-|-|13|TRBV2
TGTGCCAGTGCGGAAGTTACTAACTATGGCTACACCTTC
CASAEVTNYGYTF
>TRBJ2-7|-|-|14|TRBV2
TGTGCCAGCAGTTCCCCACTAAACATTTACGAGCAGTACTTC
CASSSPLNIYEQYF
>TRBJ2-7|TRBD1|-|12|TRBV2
TGTGCCTCTCGGGACAGGGTCTACGAGCAGTACTTC
CASRDRVYEQYF
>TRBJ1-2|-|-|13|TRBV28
TGTGCCAGCAGTCGGTCAGGGGCAGGTGGCTACACCTTC
CASSRSGAGGYTF
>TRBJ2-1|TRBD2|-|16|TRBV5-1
TGCGCCAGCAGCCCCGGACTAGCGGGCCGTTACAATGAGCAGTTCTTC
CASSPGLAGRYNEQFF
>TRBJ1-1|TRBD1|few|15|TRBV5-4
TGTGCCAGCAGCAGCCCGGGACAGTCGAACACTGAAGCTTTCTTT
CASSSPGQSNTEAFF
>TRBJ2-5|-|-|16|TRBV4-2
TGTGCCAGCAGCCAAGGGGGGCCAAACCCCCAAGAGACCCAGTACTTC
CASSQGGPNPQETQYF
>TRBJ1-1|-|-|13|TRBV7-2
TGTGCCAGCAGCTTAGAGCGGGAGGATGAAGCTTTCTTT
CASSLEREDEAFF
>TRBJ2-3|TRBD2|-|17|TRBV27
TGTGCCAGCAGTTTAATGGGAGGGCCAGGTGTGACAGATACGCAGTATTTT
CASSLMGGPGVTDTQYF